This TCR beta chain was captured by sequencing in a study of molecular identifiers for immune sequencing clone quantification. Findings of the study overall: For effector cells, clones above 20 RNA copies held over 98% of molecules; for naive cells, under 1%. Highly expanded clone sizes could be underestimated by identical TCR molecules that share a barcode.

In TCRdb, the PCR reads were re-called with MiXCR into one record per CDR3 protein. The repertoire holds 88,000 or so distinct CDR3 sequences, around 20% seen once, with about 1% in the top ten. Ten or more counts support this clonotype. Its antigen remains unidentified. The germline V gene has CDR1 LNHDA and CDR2 SQIVND (reference sequence). V gave up 3 bases and J gave up 2 bases, with 11 bases separating them. This CDR3 has 15 residues. Sorting recovered naive CD8 T cells on a CD8+CD4-CCR7+CD45RA+ profile. This chain links TRBV19 with TRBJ2-1, with D perhaps TRBD1 (5 bases). The sample taken for sequencing was naive CD8+ T cells from blood, with Jurkat cell RNA spiked in. As for subset: FACS-sorted CD8+CD4-CCR7+CD45RA+ naive T cells. The source of this sequence is a human donor in good health. Some libraries in this study had Jurkat cell RNA spiked in. CDR3 protein: CASSMSRVPYNEQFF. Here the CDR3 DNA reads TGTGCCAGTAGTATGTCCAGGGTACCCTACAATGAGCAGTTCTTC. Using reference TRBV19 and TRBJ2-1 for the parts outside the CDR3, the full variable domain is DGGITQSPKYLFRKEGQNVTLSCEQNLNHDAMYWYRQDPGQGLRLIYYSQIVNDFQKGDIAEGYSVSREKKESFPLTVTSAQKNPTAFYLCASSMSRVPYNEQFFGPGTRLTVL.